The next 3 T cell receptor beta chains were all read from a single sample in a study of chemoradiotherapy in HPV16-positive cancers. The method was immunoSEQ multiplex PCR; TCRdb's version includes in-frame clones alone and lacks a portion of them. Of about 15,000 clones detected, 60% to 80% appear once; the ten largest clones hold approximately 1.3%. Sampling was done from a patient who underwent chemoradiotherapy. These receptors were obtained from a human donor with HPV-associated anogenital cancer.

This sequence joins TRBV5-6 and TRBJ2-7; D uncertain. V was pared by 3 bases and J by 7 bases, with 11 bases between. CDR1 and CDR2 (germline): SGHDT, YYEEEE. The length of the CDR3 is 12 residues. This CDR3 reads CASSWRLREQYF. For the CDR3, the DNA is TGTGCCAGCAGCTGGCGACTTCGGGAGCAGTACTTC.

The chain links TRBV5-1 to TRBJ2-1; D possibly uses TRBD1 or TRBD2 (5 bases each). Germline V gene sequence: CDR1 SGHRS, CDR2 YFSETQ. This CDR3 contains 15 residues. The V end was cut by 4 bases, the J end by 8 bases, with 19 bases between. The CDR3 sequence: CASSPGPKGLDEQFF. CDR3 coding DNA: TGCGCCAGCAGCCCGGGACCTAAGGGGCTCGATGAGCAGTTCTTC.

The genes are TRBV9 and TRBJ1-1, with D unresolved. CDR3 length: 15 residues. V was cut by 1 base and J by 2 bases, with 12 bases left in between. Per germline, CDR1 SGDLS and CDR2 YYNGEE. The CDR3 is CASSVLREGNTEAFF. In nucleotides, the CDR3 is TGTGCCAGCAGCGTACTCAGAGAGGGAAACACTGAAGCTTTCTTT. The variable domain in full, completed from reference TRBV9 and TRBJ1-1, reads DSGVTQTPKHLITATGQRVTLRCSPRSGDLSVYWYQQSLDQGLQFLIQYYNGEERAKGNILERFSAQQFPDLHSELNLSSLELGDSALYFCASSVLREGNTEAFFGQGTRLTVV.